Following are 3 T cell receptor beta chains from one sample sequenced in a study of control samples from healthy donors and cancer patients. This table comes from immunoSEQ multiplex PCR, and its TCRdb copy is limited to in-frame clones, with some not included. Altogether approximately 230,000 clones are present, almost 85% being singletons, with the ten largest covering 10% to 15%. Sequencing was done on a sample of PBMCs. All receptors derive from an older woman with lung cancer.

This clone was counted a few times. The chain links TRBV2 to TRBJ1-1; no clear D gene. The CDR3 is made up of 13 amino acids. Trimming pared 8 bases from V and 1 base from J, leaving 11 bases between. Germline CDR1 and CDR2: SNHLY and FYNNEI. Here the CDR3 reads CASLVLGNTEAFF. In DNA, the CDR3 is TGTGCCAGCCTAGTTTTGGGGAACACTGAAGCTTTCTTT.

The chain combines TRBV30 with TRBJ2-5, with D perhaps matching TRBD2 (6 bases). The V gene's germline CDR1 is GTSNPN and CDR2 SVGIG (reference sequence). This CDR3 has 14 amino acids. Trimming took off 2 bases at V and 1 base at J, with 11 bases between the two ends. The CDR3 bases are TGTGCCTGGAGTATTGGGGGGACCCAAGAGACCCAGTACTTC. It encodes CAWSIGGTQETQYF.

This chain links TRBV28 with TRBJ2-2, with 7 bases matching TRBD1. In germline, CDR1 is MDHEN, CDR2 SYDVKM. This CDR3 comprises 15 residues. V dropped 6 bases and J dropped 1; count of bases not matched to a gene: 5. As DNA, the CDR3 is TGTGCCAGCAGGCAACAGGGGATGAACACCGGGGAGCTGTTTTTT. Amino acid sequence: CASRQQGMNTGELFF.